This T cell receptor (beta chain) was recovered during a study of circulating and synovial CD4+ cells in juvenile arthritis. The study, taken as a whole, reports: CPL versus bulk CD4 samples: T cell genome counts differed by at least an order of magnitude.

V lost 4 bases and J 3 bases, leaving 17 bases between the germline ends. Germline V CDR1 and CDR2: SGHKS, YYEKEE (reference sequence). The CDR3 is 16 residues long. Notes on this clone: The antigen is undetermined.

TCRdb's copy holds only in-frame clones and misses some; the assay was immunoSEQ multiplex PCR. This sample has about 33,000 clones, with roughly 96% found just once. Samples derive from patients with active juvenile idiopathic arthritis. This chain connects TRBV5-5 to TRBJ1-5; tentatively, D is TRBD1 (6 bases). This receptor was obtained from a human donor with juvenile idiopathic arthritis. The sequenced material came from CD4+ T cells from blood. The CDR3: CASSASGTLVNQPQHF. CDR3 in DNA: TGTGCCAGCAGCGCCTCCGGGACACTAGTCAATCAGCCCCAGCATTTT.